Given below is one T cell receptor (beta chain) in context. The V end was cut by 0 bases, the J end by 3 bases, with 7 bases between. Germline V gene sequence: CDR1 SGHTS, CDR2 YDEGEE. The CDR3 length is 14 residues. The data were obtained in a study of PD-1 blockade in classical Hodgkin lymphoma. Sequenced by immunoSEQ multiplex PCR; TCRdb stores in-frame clones only, minus some. The table shows around 60,000 clones, with approximately 92% occurring only once. The time point here: cycle 4 day 1 (C4D1), after six to seven weeks of nivolumab. All the patients suffered relapse after autologous stem cell transplantation, and brentuximab vedotin exposure differed.

The rearrangement joins TRBV5-8 to TRBJ2-1, with D possibly matching TRBD1 (5 bases). The TCR sequence derives from a human donor with classical Hodgkin lymphoma. This specimen was peripheral blood mononuclear cells (PBMCs), taken before the fourth cycle of nivolumab. The CDR3 spells CASSLGQSYNEQFF. CDR3 DNA sequence: TGTGCCAGCAGCTTGGGACAGAGCTACAATGAGCAGTTCTTC.